The next 5 T cell receptor beta chains were all read from a single sample in a study of cytomegalovirus exposure and HLA in healthy donors. Primers: 60 Vbeta forward and 13 Jbeta reverse. Profiled with immunoSEQ multiplex PCR; TCRdb holds only in-frame clones, not every one. The data hold about 200,000 clones, with more than 60% observed a single time. The sequenced sample consisted of PBMCs. Every receptor here comes from a man aged 45 to 65 in good health and CMV-seronegative.

V usage is TRBV2 and J usage is TRBJ2-1, with 7 nucleotides matching TRBD1. This CDR3 is built from 16 residues. CDR1 is SNHLY and CDR2 is FYNNEI in the germline V gene. The V segment lost 3 bases and the J segment 3 bases; nucleotides outside the gene matches: 8. The CDR3 region is CASSEGQPNLYNEQFF. DNA for the CDR3: TGTGCCAGCAGTGAGGGACAGCCAAACCTCTACAATGAGCAGTTCTTC. Together with reference TRBV2 and TRBJ2-1, the CDR3 gives the full variable domain: EPEVTQTPSHQVTQMGQEVILRCVPISNHLYFYWYRQILGQKVEFLVSFYNNEISEKSEIFDDQFSVERPDGSNFTLKIRSTKLEDSAMYFCASSEGQPNLYNEQFFGPGTRLTVL.

The chain carries TRBV4-1 and TRBJ2-3; possible D gene TRBD2, 6 bases. Trimming left V 1 base short and J 5 bases short, with 10 bases between. The CDR3 extends over 14 amino acids. Germline V gene lookup returns CDR1 MGHRA and CDR2 YSYEKL. The CDR3 coding sequence is TGCGCCAGCAGCCAAGCGGGAGCTAGAGATACGCAGTATTTT. Translated: CASSQAGARDTQYF.

The genes are TRBV28 and TRBJ2-7, with 7 bases aligning to TRBD1. The CDR3 loop spans 15 amino acids. Per the germline V gene, CDR1 is MDHEN and CDR2 is SYDVKM. The J segment lost 3 bases and the V segment lost 3 bases, leaving 8 bases of the junction unmatched. The CDR3 DNA is TGTGCCAGCAGTTTCCAAAGGACAGGCATCTACGAGCAGTACTTC. Its protein product is CASSFQRTGIYEQYF.

This clone was seen once. The V and J genes are TRBV6-5 and TRBJ1-3; TRBD1 aligns across 7 bases. Germline values: CDR1 MNHEY, CDR2 SVGAGI. V shed 1 base, J shed 0 bases, and the junction held 0 bases outside the gene matches. The CDR3 is 15 amino acids. The CDR3, as DNA: TGTGCCAGCAGTTACTGGGACAGCTCTGGAAACACCATATATTTT. It encodes CASSYWDSSGNTIYF.

This sequence joins TRBV10-3 and TRBJ2-5, with TRBD2 matching 10 bases. The J call may be mistaken, given a closer DNA end match to TRBJ2-7. Germline values: CDR1 ENHRY, CDR2 SYGVKD. This CDR3 has 15 amino acids. CDR3 coding DNA: TGTGCCATCAGCGATACTAGCGGGGAGAGCTACGAGCAGTACTTC. Protein sequence: CAISDTSGESYEQYF.